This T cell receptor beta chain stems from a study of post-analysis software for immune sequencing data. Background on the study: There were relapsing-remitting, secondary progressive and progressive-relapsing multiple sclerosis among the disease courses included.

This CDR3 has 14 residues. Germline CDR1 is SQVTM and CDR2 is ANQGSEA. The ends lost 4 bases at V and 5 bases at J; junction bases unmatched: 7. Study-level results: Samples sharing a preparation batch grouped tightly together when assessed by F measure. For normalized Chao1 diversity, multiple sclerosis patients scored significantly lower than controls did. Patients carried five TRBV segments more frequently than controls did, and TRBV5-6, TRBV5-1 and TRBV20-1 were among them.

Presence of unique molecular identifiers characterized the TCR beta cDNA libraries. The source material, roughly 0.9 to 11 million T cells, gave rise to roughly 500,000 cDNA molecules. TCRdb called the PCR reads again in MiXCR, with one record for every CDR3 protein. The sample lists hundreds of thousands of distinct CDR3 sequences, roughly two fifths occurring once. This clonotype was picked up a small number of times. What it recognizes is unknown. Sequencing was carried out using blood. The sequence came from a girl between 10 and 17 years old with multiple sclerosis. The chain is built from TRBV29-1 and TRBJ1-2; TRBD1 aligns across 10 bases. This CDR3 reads CSVAHRDRGYGYTF. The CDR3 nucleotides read TGCAGCGTTGCCCACCGGGACAGGGGTTATGGCTACACCTTC.